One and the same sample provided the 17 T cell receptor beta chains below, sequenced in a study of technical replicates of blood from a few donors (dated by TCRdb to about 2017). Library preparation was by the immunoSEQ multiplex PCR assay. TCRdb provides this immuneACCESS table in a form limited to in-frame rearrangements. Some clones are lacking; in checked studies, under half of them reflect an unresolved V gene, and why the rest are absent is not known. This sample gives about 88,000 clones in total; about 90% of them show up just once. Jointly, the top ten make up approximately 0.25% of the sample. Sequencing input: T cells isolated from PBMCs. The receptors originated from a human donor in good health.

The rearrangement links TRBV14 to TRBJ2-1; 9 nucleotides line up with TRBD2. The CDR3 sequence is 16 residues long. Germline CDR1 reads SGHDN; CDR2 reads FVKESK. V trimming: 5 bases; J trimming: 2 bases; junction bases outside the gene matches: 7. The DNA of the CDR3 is TGTGCCAGCAGCTTTGGTAGCGGGAGACCCTACAATGAGCAGTTCTTC. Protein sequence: CASSFGSGRPYNEQFF.

CDR3 sequence: CASSDYPTGSLNTEAFF. CDR3 coding DNA: TGTGCCAGCAGTGACTACCCTACAGGGTCCTTGAACACTGAAGCTTTCTTT. The rearrangement joins TRBV6-1 to TRBJ1-1, with a possible D match to TRBD1 (6 bases). The CDR3 runs 17 residues. Per germline, CDR1 MNHNS and CDR2 SASEGT. The V gene lost 3 bases and the J gene lost 0 bases, with 17 bases spanning the gap.

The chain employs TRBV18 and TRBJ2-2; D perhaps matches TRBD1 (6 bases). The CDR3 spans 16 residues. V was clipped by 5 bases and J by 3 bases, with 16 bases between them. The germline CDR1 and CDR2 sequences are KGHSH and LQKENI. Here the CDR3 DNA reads TGTGCCAGCTCAAGACAGGACTGGACATACACCGGGGAGCTGTTTTTT. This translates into CASSRQDWTYTGELFF.

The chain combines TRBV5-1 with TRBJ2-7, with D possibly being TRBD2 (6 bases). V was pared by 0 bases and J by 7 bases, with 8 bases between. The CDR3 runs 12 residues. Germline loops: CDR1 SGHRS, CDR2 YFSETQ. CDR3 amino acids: CASSLGTKEQYF. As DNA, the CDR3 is TGCGCCAGCAGCTTGGGGACTAAAGAGCAGTACTTC.

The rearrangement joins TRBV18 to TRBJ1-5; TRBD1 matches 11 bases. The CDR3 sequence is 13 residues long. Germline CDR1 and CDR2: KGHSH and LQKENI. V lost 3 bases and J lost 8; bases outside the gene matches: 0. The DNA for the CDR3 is TGTGCCAGCTCACCGGGACAGGGGGAGCCCCAGCATTTT. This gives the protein CASSPGQGEPQHF.

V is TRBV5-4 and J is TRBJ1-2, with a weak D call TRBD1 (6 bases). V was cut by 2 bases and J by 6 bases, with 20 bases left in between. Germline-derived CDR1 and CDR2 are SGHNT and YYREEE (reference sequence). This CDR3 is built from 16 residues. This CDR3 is CASSFPEMGAEDGYTF. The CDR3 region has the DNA TGTGCCAGCAGCTTCCCGGAGATGGGGGCTGAGGATGGCTACACCTTC.

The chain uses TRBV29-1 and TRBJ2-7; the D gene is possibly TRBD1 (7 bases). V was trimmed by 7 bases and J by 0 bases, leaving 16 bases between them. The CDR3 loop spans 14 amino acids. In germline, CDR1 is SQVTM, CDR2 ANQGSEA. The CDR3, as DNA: TGCAGCGGGGGGGACAGTTATTCCTCCTACGAGCAGTACTTC. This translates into CSGGDSYSSYEQYF.

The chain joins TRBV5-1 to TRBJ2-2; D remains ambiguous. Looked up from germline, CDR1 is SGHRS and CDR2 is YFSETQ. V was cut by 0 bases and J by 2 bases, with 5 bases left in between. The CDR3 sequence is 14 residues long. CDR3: CASSLGANTGELFF. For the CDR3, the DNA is TGCGCCAGCAGCTTGGGGGCCAACACCGGGGAGCTGTTTTTT.

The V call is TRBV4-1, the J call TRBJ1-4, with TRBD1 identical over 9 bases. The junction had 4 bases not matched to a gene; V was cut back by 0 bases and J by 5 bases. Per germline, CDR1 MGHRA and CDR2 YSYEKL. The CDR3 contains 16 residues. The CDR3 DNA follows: TGCGCCAGCAGCCAAGACCCCGGACAGGGGAATGAAAAACTGTTTTTT. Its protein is CASSQDPGQGNEKLFF.

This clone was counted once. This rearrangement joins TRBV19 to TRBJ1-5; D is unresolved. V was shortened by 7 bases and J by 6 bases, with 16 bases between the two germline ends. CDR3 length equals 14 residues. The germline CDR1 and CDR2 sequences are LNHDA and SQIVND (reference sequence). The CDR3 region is CASKVGEVRQPQHF. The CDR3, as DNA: TGTGCCAGTAAAGTCGGGGAGGTACGTCAGCCCCAGCATTTT.

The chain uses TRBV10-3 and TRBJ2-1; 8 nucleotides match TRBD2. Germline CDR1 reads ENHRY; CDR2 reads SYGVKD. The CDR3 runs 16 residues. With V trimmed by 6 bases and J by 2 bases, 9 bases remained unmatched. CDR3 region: CAIRNVGGVTYNEQFF. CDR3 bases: TGTGCCATCAGGAACGTCGGGGGGGTCACCTACAATGAGCAGTTCTTC.

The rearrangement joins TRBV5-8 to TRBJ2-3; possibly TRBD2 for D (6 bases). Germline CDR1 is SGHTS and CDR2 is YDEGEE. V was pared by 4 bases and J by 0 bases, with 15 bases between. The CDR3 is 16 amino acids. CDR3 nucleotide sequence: TGTGCCAGCAGCCTGAGACTAGACTCTAGCACAGATACGCAGTATTTT. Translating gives CASSLRLDSSTDTQYF.

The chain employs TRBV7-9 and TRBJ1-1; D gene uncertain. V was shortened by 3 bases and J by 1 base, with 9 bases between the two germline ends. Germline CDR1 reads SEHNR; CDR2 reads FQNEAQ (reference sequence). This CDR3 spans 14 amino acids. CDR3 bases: TGTGCCAGCAGCTTGGGCCAGAAGAACACTGAAGCTTTCTTT. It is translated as CASSLGQKNTEAFF.

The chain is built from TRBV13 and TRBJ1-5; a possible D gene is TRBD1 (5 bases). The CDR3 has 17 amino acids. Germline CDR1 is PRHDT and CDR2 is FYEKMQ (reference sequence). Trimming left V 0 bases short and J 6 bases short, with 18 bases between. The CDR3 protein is CASSLGRGGQGGQPQHF. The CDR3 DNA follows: TGTGCCAGCAGCTTAGGCCGGGGAGGGCAGGGAGGTCAGCCCCAGCATTTT.

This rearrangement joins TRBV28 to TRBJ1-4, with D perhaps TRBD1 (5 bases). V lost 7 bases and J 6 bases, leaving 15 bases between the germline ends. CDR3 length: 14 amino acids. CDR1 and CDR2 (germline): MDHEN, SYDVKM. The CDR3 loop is CASTSGGVHEKLFF. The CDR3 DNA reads TGTGCCAGCACCTCGGGGGGGGTCCATGAAAAACTGTTTTTT.

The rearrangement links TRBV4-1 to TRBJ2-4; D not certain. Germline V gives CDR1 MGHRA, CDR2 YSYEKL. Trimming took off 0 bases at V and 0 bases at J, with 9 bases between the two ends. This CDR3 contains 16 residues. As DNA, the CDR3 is TGCGCCAGCAGCCAAGAACCAAGCATAGCCAAAAACATTCAGTACTTC. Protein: CASSQEPSIAKNIQYF.

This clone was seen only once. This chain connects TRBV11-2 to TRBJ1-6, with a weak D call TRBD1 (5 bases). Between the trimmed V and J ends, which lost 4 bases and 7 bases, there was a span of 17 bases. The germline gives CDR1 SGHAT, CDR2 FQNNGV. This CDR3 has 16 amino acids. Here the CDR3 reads CASSSEGRVTNSPLHF. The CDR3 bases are TGTGCCAGCAGCTCGGAGGGCAGGGTAACAAATTCACCCCTCCACTTT.